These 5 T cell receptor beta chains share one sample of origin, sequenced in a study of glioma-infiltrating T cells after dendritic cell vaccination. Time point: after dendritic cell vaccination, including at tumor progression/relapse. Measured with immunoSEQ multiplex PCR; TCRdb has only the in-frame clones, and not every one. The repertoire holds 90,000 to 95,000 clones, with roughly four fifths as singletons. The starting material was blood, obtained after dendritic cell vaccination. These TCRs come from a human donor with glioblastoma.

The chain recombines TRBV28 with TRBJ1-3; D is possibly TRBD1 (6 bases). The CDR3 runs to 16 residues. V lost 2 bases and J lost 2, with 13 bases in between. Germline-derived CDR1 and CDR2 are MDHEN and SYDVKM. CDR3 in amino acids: CASSLGLGAAGNTIYF. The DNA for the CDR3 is TGTGCCAGCAGTTTAGGCTTGGGGGCTGCTGGAAACACCATATATTTT. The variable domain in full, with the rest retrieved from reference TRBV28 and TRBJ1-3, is DVKVTQSSRYLVKRTGEKVFLECVQDMDHENMFWYRQDPGLGLRLIYFSYDVKMKEKGDIPEGYSVSREKKERFSLILESASTNQTSMYLCASSLGLGAAGNTIYFGEGSWLTVV.

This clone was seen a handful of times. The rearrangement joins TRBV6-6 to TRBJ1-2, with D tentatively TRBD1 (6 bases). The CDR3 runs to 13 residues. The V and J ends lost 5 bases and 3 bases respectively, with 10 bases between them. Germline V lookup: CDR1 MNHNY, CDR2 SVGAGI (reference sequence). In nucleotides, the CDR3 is TGTGCCAGCAGTGACAGGCCCTACTATGGCTACACCTTC. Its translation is CASSDRPYYGYTF.

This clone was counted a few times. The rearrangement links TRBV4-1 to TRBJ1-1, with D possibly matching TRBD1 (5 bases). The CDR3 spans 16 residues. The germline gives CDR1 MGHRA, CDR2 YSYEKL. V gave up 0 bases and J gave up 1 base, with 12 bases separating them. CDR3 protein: CASSQETGSPNTEAFF. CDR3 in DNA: TGCGCCAGCAGCCAAGAAACAGGTTCCCCGAACACTGAAGCTTTCTTT.

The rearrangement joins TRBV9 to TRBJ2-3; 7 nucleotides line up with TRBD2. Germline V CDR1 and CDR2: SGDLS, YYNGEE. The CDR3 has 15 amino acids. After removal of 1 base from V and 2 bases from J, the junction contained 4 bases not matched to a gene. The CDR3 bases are TGTGCCAGCAGCGTAACTAGCGAAACCACAGATACGCAGTATTTT. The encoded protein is CASSVTSETTDTQYF.

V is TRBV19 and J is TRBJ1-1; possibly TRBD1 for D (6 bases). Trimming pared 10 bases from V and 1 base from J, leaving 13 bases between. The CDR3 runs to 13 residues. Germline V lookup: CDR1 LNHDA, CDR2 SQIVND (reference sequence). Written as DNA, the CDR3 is TGTGCCACTGGGGGCCGACCGAACACTGAAGCTTTCTTT. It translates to CATGGRPNTEAFF.